This passage covers 10 T cell receptor beta chains from one sample sequenced in a study of blood T cell repertoires in COVID-19. Sequencing used immunoSEQ multiplex PCR; TCRdb keeps in-frame clones, though not all of them. The sample includes about 170,000 clones, less than 85% seen only once; the top ten take 3.3%. Sequenced sample: peripheral blood. The receptors come from a human donor with acute or convalescent COVID-19. The donor label of this sample is uncertain.

The chain carries TRBV9 and TRBJ2-7, with a weak D call TRBD1 (6 bases). V was pared by 0 bases and J by 4 bases, with 17 bases between. The CDR3 loop spans 16 amino acids. Germline loops: CDR1 SGDLS, CDR2 YYNGEE. CDR3 nucleotide sequence: TGTGCCAGCAGCGTAGAGGCAGGGGTCCGCGGGTACGAGCAGTACTTC. Its translation is CASSVEAGVRGYEQYF.

V is TRBV7-3 and J is TRBJ2-1; TRBD2 matches at 8 bases. The CDR3 spans 20 residues. Germline V gene lookup returns CDR1 SGHTA and CDR2 FQGTGA. V lost 0 bases and J lost 7; bases outside the gene matches: 20. The CDR3 reads CASSLTPGTRGGPVFNEQFF. CDR3 nucleotide sequence: TGTGCCAGCAGCTTAACTCCGGGGACTAGAGGGGGGCCTGTATTTAATGAGCAGTTCTTC.

This clone was detected only once. V and J are TRBV7-7 and TRBJ2-5, with TRBD2 identical over 11 bases. The CDR3 totals 19 residues. From germline, CDR1 is SSHAT and CDR2 FNYEAQ (reference sequence). The junction had 17 bases not matched to a gene; V was cut back by 7 bases and J by 1 base. The CDR3 reads CASTEKRILAGGAQETQYF. The CDR3 DNA reads TGTGCCAGCACTGAGAAGCGAATCCTAGCGGGGGGTGCCCAAGAGACCCAGTACTTC.

This clone was counted once. The chain uses TRBV5-1 and TRBJ2-7, with 11 bases identical to TRBD2. CDR3 size: 15 residues. Losses at the gene ends were 6 bases for V and 3 bases for J; bases not matched to a gene: 8. Germline loops: CDR1 SGHRS, CDR2 YFSETQ. CDR3 DNA sequence: TGCGCCAGCACCTTAGCGGGGGGGATTAACTACGAGCAGTACTTC. The encoded protein is CASTLAGGINYEQYF.

The chain links TRBV5-6 to TRBJ2-3; 12 bases agree with TRBD2. Germline V lookup: CDR1 SGHDT, CDR2 YYEEEE. V was clipped by 2 bases and J by 4 bases; unmatched bases: 5. The CDR3 is 16 residues long. The CDR3 DNA follows: TGTGCCAGCAGCTTCCGGACTAGCGGGGTCGCAGATACGCAGTATTTT. This sequence encodes CASSFRTSGVADTQYF.

The chain combines TRBV5-1 with TRBJ1-6; TRBD1 aligns across 7 bases. The V gene's germline CDR1 is SGHRS and CDR2 YFSETQ. The V gene end was trimmed by 3 bases and the J gene end by 4 bases; junction bases not matched to a gene: 4. This CDR3 region has 15 residues. DNA for the CDR3: TGCGCCAGCAGCTCCGGGACAGTGTATAATTCACCCCTCCACTTT. Translated, it gives CASSSGTVYNSPLHF.

This chain joins TRBV3-1 (or the pseudogene TRBV3-2) and TRBJ1-1, with 7 bases identical to TRBD1. After removal of 1 base from V and 8 bases from J, the junction contained 7 bases not matched to a gene. This CDR3 comprises 14 residues. The germline V gene encodes CDR1 LGHDT and CDR2 YNNKEL (reference sequence). CDR3 sequence (DNA): TGTGCCAGCAGCCAAGGGAGCACGACAGGGGAAGCTTTCTTT. It encodes CASSQGSTTGEAFF.

The chain joins TRBV4-1 to TRBJ2-7, with 10 positions matching TRBD2. The junction had 8 bases not matched to a gene; V was cut back by 1 base and J by 5 bases. Per the germline V gene, CDR1 is MGHRA and CDR2 is YSYEKL. The CDR3 runs to 16 residues. CDR3 sequence reads: CASSQGASGGRDEQYF. DNA for the CDR3: TGCGCCAGCAGCCAAGGGGCTAGCGGGGGACGAGACGAGCAGTACTTC.

The rearrangement links TRBV30 to TRBJ2-7; 8 nucleotides match TRBD1. Trimming removed 2 bases from V and 3 bases from J; junction bases left unmatched: 9. The V gene's germline CDR1 is GTSNPN and CDR2 SVGIG (reference sequence). The CDR3 runs 15 residues. DNA for the CDR3: TGTGCCTGGAGTCGTCCCGGGACAGGCAACTACGAGCAGTACTTC. Translated: CAWSRPGTGNYEQYF.

This clone was seen a single time. The genes are TRBV14 and TRBJ2-2, with 12 bases fitting TRBD2. This CDR3 has 18 residues. CDR1 and CDR2 from the germline V gene are SGHDN and FVKESK. With V trimmed by 1 base and J by 2 bases, 5 bases remained unmatched. The CDR3 loop reads CASSQVLGLAGNTGELFF. The CDR3, as DNA: TGTGCCAGCAGCCAAGTACTAGGACTAGCGGGAAACACCGGGGAGCTGTTTTTT. Complete variable domain (other parts from reference TRBV14 and TRBJ2-2): EAGVTQFPSHSVIEKGQTVTLRCDPISGHDNLYWYRRVMGKEIKFLLHFVKESKQDESGMPNNRFLAERTGGTYSTLKVQPAELEDSGVYFCASSQVLGLAGNTGELFFGEGSRLTVL.